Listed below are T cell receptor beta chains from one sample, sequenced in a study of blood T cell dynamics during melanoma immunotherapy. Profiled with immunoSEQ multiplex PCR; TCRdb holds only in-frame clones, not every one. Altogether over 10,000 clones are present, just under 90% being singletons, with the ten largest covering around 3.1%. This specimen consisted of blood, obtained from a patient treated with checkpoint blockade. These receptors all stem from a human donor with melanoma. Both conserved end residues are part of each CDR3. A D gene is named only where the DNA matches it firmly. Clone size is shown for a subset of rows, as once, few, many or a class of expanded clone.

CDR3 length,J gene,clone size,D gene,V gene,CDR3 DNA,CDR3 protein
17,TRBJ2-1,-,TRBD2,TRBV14,TGTGCCAGCAGCCAAGGGGGGCTAGCGGGAGGCGACAATGAGCAGTTCTTC,CASSQGGLAGGDNEQFF
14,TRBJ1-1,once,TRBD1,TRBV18,TGTGCCAGCTCACCGGACAGGGGATATACTGAAGCTTTCTTT,CASSPDRGYTEAFF
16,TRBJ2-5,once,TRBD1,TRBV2,TGTGCCAGCAGTTCCCCCCGGGGACAGTACCAAGAGACCCAGTACTTC,CASSSPRGQYQETQYF
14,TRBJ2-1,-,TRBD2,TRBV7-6,TGTGCCAGCAGCTATAGGACTAGGAACAATGAGCAGTTCTTC,CASSYRTRNNEQFF
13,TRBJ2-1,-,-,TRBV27,TGTGCCAGCGCGTACAGCTCCTACAATGAGCAGTTCTTC,CASAYSSYNEQFF
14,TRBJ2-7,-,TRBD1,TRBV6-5,TGTGCCAGCAGTTCCCGGGACAGGGGATACGAGCAGTACTTC,CASSSRDRGYEQYF
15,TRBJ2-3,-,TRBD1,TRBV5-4,TGTGCCAGCAGTCGCGACAGGGACGGCACAGATACGCAGTATTTT,CASSRDRDGTDTQYF
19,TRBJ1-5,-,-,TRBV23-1,TGCGCCAGCAGTCAATCTCCGGGCCCCCCTCGAGTAGACAATCAGCCCCAGCATTTT,CASSQSPGPPRVDNQPQHF
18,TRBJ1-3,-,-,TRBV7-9,TGTGCCAGCAGCTTACCAAGGGGGTTGGACAGCTCTGGAAACACCATATATTTT,CASSLPRGLDSSGNTIYF
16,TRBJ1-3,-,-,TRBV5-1,TGCGCCAGCAGCTTGGTAGGTCTGAGCTCTGGAAACACCATATATTTT,CASSLVGLSSGNTIYF
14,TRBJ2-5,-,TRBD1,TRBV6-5,TGTGCCAGCGGGCGGACAGGGGATTACGAGACCCAGTACTTC,CASGRTGDYETQYF
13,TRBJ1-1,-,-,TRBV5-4,TGTGCCAGCAGCTCCACCAGAGACACTGAAGCTTTCTTT,CASSSTRDTEAFF
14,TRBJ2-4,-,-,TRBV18,TGTGCCAGCTCACCTGGACAGCCCAAAAACATTCAGTACTTC,CASSPGQPKNIQYF
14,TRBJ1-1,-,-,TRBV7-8,TGTGCCAGCAGCTTTGCGACGTCGAACACTGAAGCTTTCTTT,CASSFATSNTEAFF
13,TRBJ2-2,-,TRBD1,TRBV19,TGTGCCAGCAGGGGGTCTTCGACCGGGGAGCTGTTTTTT,CASRGSSTGELFF
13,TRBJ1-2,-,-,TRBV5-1,TGCGCCAGCAGCTTCCGGGAAAACTATGGCTACACCTTC,CASSFRENYGYTF
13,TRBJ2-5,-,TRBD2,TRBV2,TGTGCCGGAGAATTGGGGCGGGAGAGGACCCAGTACTTC,CAGELGRERTQYF
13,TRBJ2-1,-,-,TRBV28,TGTGCCAGCAGTTCCCCAGGGATGGCTGAGCAGTTCTTC,CASSSPGMAEQFF
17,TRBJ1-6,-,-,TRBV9,TGTGCCAGCAGCGGCCGGGACGGGAGCTCCTATAATTCACCCCTCCACTTT,CASSGRDGSSYNSPLHF
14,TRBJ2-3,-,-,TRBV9,TGTGCCAGCAGCGTGGACCAACTCGGTGGTACGCAGTATTTT,CASSVDQLGGTQYF
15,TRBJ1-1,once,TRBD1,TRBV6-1,TGTGCCAGCAGGTCCGCGGGACAGGTAACCACTGAAGCTTTCTTT,CASRSAGQVTTEAFF
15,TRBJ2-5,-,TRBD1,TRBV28,TGTGCCAGCAGGGACTACCGGACAGGGCAAGAGACCCAGTACTTC,CASRDYRTGQETQYF
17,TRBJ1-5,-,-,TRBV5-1,TGCGCCAGCAGCCCCCGGAGGCAGGGTCGAAGCAATCAGCCCCAGCATTTT,CASSPRRQGRSNQPQHF
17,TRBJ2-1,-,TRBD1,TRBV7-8,TGTGCCAGCAGCCCCCTGGTTGGACAGGGAATAGGCAATGAGCAGTTCTTC,CASSPLVGQGIGNEQFF
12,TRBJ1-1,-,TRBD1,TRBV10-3,TGTGCCATCAGCAGGACAGGGGGTGAAGCTTTCTTT,CAISRTGGEAFF
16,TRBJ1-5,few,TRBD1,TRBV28,TGTGCCAGCAGTCCCGGGACAGGGGTTAGCAATCAGCCCCAGCATTTT,CASSPGTGVSNQPQHF
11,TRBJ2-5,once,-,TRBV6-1,TGTGCCAGCAGTGAAACAGAGACCCAGTACTTC,CASSETETQYF
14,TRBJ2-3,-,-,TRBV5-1,TGCGCCAGCAGCTTTCAGGGTGGCACAGATACGCAGTATTTT,CASSFQGGTDTQYF
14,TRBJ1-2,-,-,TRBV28,TGTGCCAGCAGTTTGGGGACAAGCAACTATGGCTACACCTTC,CASSLGTSNYGYTF
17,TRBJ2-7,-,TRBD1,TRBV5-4,TGTGCCAGCAGCTTGGCCCTGGGACAGTCGAGCTCCTACGAGCAGTACTTC,CASSLALGQSSSYEQYF
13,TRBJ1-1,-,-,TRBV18,TGTGCCAGCTCAAAGGGGAGGGGCACTGAAGCTTTCTTT,CASSKGRGTEAFF
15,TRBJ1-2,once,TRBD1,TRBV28,TGTGCCAGCAGCCCACCGGACAGGGCAATTTATGTCTACACCTTC,CASSPPDRAIYVYTF
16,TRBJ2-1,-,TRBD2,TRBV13,TGTGCCAGCAGCCTGGAGCGGGAGGGCCAGTACAATGAGCAGTTCTTC,CASSLEREGQYNEQFF
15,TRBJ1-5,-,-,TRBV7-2,TGTGCCAGCAGCCCCGAGGGGGTTAGCAATCAGCCCCAGCATTTT,CASSPEGVSNQPQHF
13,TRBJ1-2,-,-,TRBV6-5,TGTGCCAGCAGGGGGCCCGTGGGGAGCGGCTACACCTTC,CASRGPVGSGYTF
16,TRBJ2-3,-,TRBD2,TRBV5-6,TGTGCCAGCAGCACGACTAGCGGATCTAGCACAGATACGCAGTATTTT,CASSTTSGSSTDTQYF
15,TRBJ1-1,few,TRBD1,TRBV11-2,TGTGCCAGCAGCCCCGGACAGGGGAGATACACTGAAGCTTTCTTT,CASSPGQGRYTEAFF
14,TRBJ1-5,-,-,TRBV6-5,TGTGCCAGCAGTGGCAGGGGCGATAATCAGCCCCAGCATTTT,CASSGRGDNQPQHF
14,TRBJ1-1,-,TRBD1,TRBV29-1,TGCAGCGCCTCGGGACAGCCTATGAACACTGAAGCTTTCTTT,CSASGQPMNTEAFF